The 27 T cell receptor beta chains below all came from one sample that was sequenced in a study of glioma-infiltrating T cells after dendritic cell vaccination (TCRdb year 2016). Library construction relied on the immunoSEQ multiplex PCR assay. The immuneACCESS repertoire file appears here via TCRdb, limited to in-frame rearrangements. These files lack a portion of the clones; in checked studies, under half of the deficit traces to unresolved V genes, and the cause of the others is not known. This sample holds approximately 2,000 clones; roughly four fifths were observed only once. The top ten clones comprise around an eighth of the sample. In light of the paper, this sample's time point label describes: after dendritic cell vaccination, including at tumor progression/relapse. The vaccine was prepared from monocyte-derived dendritic cells that were cultured for seven days with IL-4 and GM-CSF and then pulsed overnight with autologous tumor lysate.

Specimen: tumor tissue, collected after dendritic cell vaccination. The receptors originated from a human donor with glioblastoma.

The chain links TRBV9 to TRBJ1-1, with 10 bases fitting TRBD1. The V segment lost 4 bases and the J segment 4 bases; nucleotides outside the gene matches: 4. This CDR3 has 14 residues. Germline assignment: CDR1 SGDLS and CDR2 YYNGEE. CDR3 DNA: TGTGCCAGCAGCCCGGGACAGGGGTTCACTGAAGCTTTCTTT. This codes for CASSPGQGFTEAFF.

V gene TRBV30 combines with J gene TRBJ1-5; maybe TRBD1 (5 bases). Trimming took off 5 bases at V and 1 base at J, with 9 bases between the two ends. The CDR3 is made up of 13 amino acids. The germline V gene has CDR1 GTSNPN and CDR2 SVGIG (reference sequence). In DNA form, the CDR3 reads TGTGCCTGGGGGAGGGGAAGCAATCAGCCCCAGCATTTT. Its translation: CAWGRGSNQPQHF.

The genes are TRBV6-6 and TRBJ1-1; D call uncertain. The germline gives CDR1 MNHNY, CDR2 SVGAGI (reference sequence). The CDR3 consists of 13 residues. V lost 7 bases and J 1 base, leaving 10 bases between the germline ends. The DNA of the CDR3 is TGTGCCAGCACCCCTGACTGGAACACTGAAGCTTTCTTT. As protein: CASTPDWNTEAFF.

The rearrangement uses TRBV5-5 and TRBJ2-7, with D possibly matching TRBD1 (7 bases). Trimming cost V 0 bases and J 6 bases, with 16 bases left between them. This CDR3 is built from 15 residues. Germline lookup yields CDR1 SGHKS and CDR2 YYEKEE (reference sequence). Here the CDR3 reads CASSLVRGDSAEQYF. The CDR3 DNA is TGTGCCAGCAGCTTGGTGAGGGGGGACAGTGCCGAGCAGTACTTC. Based on the CDR3 plus reference TRBV5-5 and TRBJ2-7, the full variable domain is DAGVTQSPTHLIKTRGQQVTLRCSPISGHKSVSWYQQVLGQGPQFIFQYYEKEERGRGNFPDRFSARQFPNYSSELNVNALLLGDSALYLCASSLVRGDSAEQYFGPGTRLTVT.

CDR3 in DNA: TGTGCCAGCAAGAGGAACAATGAGCAGTTCTTC. Amino acids: CASKRNNEQFF. The genes are TRBV27 and TRBJ2-1; D not certain. This CDR3 comprises 11 residues. Germline V gives CDR1 MNHEY, CDR2 SMNVEV (reference sequence). Trimming cost V 7 bases and J 5 bases, with 6 bases left between them.

The chain employs TRBV27 and TRBJ2-2; D is unclear. The V end was cut by 2 bases, the J end by 6 bases, with 10 bases between. The CDR3 is 14 amino acids. Germline values: CDR1 MNHEY, CDR2 SMNVEV (reference sequence). The CDR3 loop reads CASSLGLPAGELFF. The CDR3 DNA reads TGTGCCAGCAGTTTAGGGCTACCCGCCGGGGAGCTGTTTTTT.

This clone has just a few counts. V gene TRBV27 combines with J gene TRBJ2-5, with 8 bases matching TRBD1. The CDR3 loop spans 16 amino acids. The V gene end was trimmed by 6 bases and the J gene end by 5 bases; junction bases not matched to a gene: 14. Per germline, CDR1 MNHEY and CDR2 SMNVEV (reference sequence). In DNA, the CDR3 is TGTGCCAGCAGCCATGAGCCGACAGGGGCGTGGGAGACCCAGTACTTC. Translation gives CASSHEPTGAWETQYF.

V gene TRBV19 combines with J gene TRBJ2-2; D gene uncertain. Per the germline V gene, CDR1 is LNHDA and CDR2 is SQIVND (reference sequence). V lost 3 bases and J 2 bases, leaving 13 bases between the germline ends. The CDR3 spans 16 residues. The CDR3 DNA follows: TGTGCCAGTAGTATTTTGAGACTCCTAAACACCGGGGAGCTGTTTTTT. As protein: CASSILRLLNTGELFF. Using reference TRBV19 and TRBJ2-2 for the parts outside the CDR3, the full variable domain is DGGITQSPKYLFRKEGQNVTLSCEQNLNHDAMYWYRQDPGQGLRLIYYSQIVNDFQKGDIAEGYSVSREKKESFPLTVTSAQKNPTAFYLCASSILRLLNTGELFFGEGSRLTVL.

This chain joins TRBV27 and TRBJ2-1, with 11 positions matching TRBD2. The CDR3 sequence is 16 residues long. J lost 1 base, V lost 6 bases, and 5 bases had no gene match. Germline V gene sequence: CDR1 MNHEY, CDR2 SMNVEV (reference sequence). The CDR3 region is CASRVGLAASYNEQFF. DNA for the CDR3: TGTGCCAGCAGGGTGGGACTAGCGGCTTCCTACAATGAGCAGTTCTTC.

V and J are TRBV5-3 and TRBJ2-3; D is ambiguous. Being an ORF, TRBV5-3 has a function that is uncertain. This CDR3 comprises 17 residues. V shed 6 bases and J shed 3 bases, with 23 bases lying between them. The CDR3 reads CARMTLYVSASTDTQYF. CDR3 nucleotide sequence: TGTGCCAGAATGACACTGTACGTGTCTGCGTCGACAGATACGCAGTATTTT.

The gene calls are TRBV5-1 and TRBJ2-2; D gene uncertain. This CDR3 is 16 amino acids long. V dropped 2 bases and J dropped 2 bases, with 13 bases sitting between them. CDR1 is SGHRS and CDR2 is YFSETQ in the germline V gene. In nucleotides, the CDR3 is TGCGCCAGCAGCTTCCAAATTGGGCCAAACACCGGGGAGCTGTTTTTT. Its translation: CASSFQIGPNTGELFF.

The chain links TRBV25-1 to TRBJ2-7; 10 bases map to TRBD1. The V and J ends lost 8 bases and 2 bases, in that order; junction bases with no gene match: 3. CDR3 length: 13 amino acids. CDR1 and CDR2 (germline): MGHDK, SYGVNS. The CDR3 DNA sequence: TGTGCCAGCTTGGGGACAGGGGCCTACGAGCAGTACTTC. Its protein is CASLGTGAYEQYF.

The rearrangement links TRBV7-2 to TRBJ2-7; perhaps TRBD2 as D (6 bases). This CDR3 has 15 amino acids. The V and J ends lost 1 base and 1 base respectively, with 11 bases between them. Germline-derived CDR1 and CDR2 are SGHTA and FQGNSA. CDR3 coding DNA: TGTGCCAGCAGCTTAGGATTGGCGGGATCCTACGAGCAGTACTTC. Protein sequence: CASSLGLAGSYEQYF.

This clone was picked up a small number of times. The rearrangement links TRBV6-5 to TRBJ1-1, with 8 bases aligning to TRBD1. Unmatched junction bases numbered 5, after V lost 6 bases and J lost 2 bases. Germline-derived CDR1 and CDR2 are MNHEY and SVGAGI. The CDR3 runs to 14 residues. CDR3 sequence (DNA): TGTGCCAGCAGCTCAGGGGGCTTTAACACTGAAGCTTTCTTT. Its translation: CASSSGGFNTEAFF.

The V and J genes are TRBV19 and TRBJ2-4; D is perhaps TRBD1 (6 bases). Trimming pared 5 bases from V and 1 base from J, leaving 15 bases between. CDR1 is LNHDA and CDR2 is SQIVND in the germline V gene (reference sequence). This CDR3 spans 16 amino acids. The CDR3 sequence: CASSPRQVQAKNIQYF. The CDR3 DNA reads as TGTGCCAGTAGTCCGCGACAGGTTCAGGCCAAAAACATTCAGTACTTC. Full variable domain (missing parts from reference TRBV19 and TRBJ2-4): DGGITQSPKYLFRKEGQNVTLSCEQNLNHDAMYWYRQDPGQGLRLIYYSQIVNDFQKGDIAEGYSVSREKKESFPLTVTSAQKNPTAFYLCASSPRQVQAKNIQYFGAGTRLSVL.

V gene TRBV5-1 combines with J gene TRBJ1-1, with a weak D call TRBD1 (5 bases). Germline CDR1 reads SGHRS; CDR2 reads YFSETQ. The CDR3 loop spans 14 amino acids. V lost 4 bases and J 4 bases, leaving 14 bases between the germline ends. The CDR3 loop is CASSPVQASTEAFF. The DNA for the CDR3 is TGCGCCAGCAGCCCAGTACAGGCCAGCACTGAAGCTTTCTTT.

The V call is TRBV5-5, the J call TRBJ2-3, with TRBD2 matching over 9 bases. V gave up 3 bases and J gave up 2 bases; unmatched junction bases: 4. The CDR3 totals 15 residues. The germline V gene has CDR1 SGHKS and CDR2 YYEKEE (reference sequence). The CDR3: CASSWTSATTDTQYF. The CDR3 DNA reads TGTGCCAGCAGCTGGACTAGCGCAACCACAGATACGCAGTATTTT.

The chain is built from TRBV29-1 and TRBJ1-2; D is undetermined. The CDR3 loop spans 12 amino acids. V was cut by 4 bases and J by 2 bases, with 8 bases left in between. In germline, CDR1 is SQVTM, CDR2 ANQGSEA. The CDR3, as DNA: TGCAGCGTTGGCCAGTGGAACTATGGCTACACCTTC. Translating it yields CSVGQWNYGYTF.

With regard to this clone: An end of the junction does not agree with germline; a read error may underlie this. The V call is TRBV5-4, the J call TRBJ2-7; TRBD1 matches 9 bases. The germline V gene encodes CDR1 SGHNT and CDR2 YYREEE (reference sequence). CDR3 length equals 15 residues. The chain's CDR3 is CASSSPGQGSHEQYF. The CDR3 region has the DNA TGTGCCAGCAGCTCGCCGGGACAGGGCTCCCACGAGCAGTACTTC.

The chain couples TRBV5-6 to TRBJ1-2; 7 positions agree with TRBD1. The CDR3 spans 14 residues. Germline loops: CDR1 SGHDT, CDR2 YYEEEE. V lost 4 bases to trimming and J lost 2 bases; unmatched junction nucleotides: 5. CDR3 residues: CASSEGDRNYGYTF. The CDR3 DNA reads as TGTGCCAGCAGCGAGGGGGACAGAAACTATGGCTACACCTTC.

The rearrangement uses TRBV27 and TRBJ2-1; tentative D call: TRBD1 (6 bases). In germline, CDR1 is MNHEY, CDR2 SMNVEV (reference sequence). V was cut by 9 bases and J by 5 bases, with 17 bases left in between. This CDR3 is built from 14 residues. DNA for the CDR3: TGTGCCAGTAATATCCAGGGGAGTAACAATGAGCAGTTCTTC. It translates to CASNIQGSNNEQFF.

The V gene is TRBV11-2, the J gene TRBJ2-7; D is perhaps TRBD1 (6 bases). The CDR3 is made up of 14 amino acids. Germline V lookup: CDR1 SGHAT, CDR2 FQNNGV. The germline V and J ends were trimmed by 3 bases and 5 bases, with 14 bases remaining between them. CDR3 coding DNA: TGTGCCAGCAGCTTCCAGCCGGCAGGGGACGAGCAGTACTTC. This gives the protein CASSFQPAGDEQYF.

In regard to this clone: A junction boundary mismatches the germline segment, possibly from a read error. In nucleotides, the CDR3 is TGCGTTAATTCCTACGAGCAGTACTTC. This sequence encodes CVNSYEQYF. The chain employs TRBV6-5 and TRBJ2-7; D is ambiguous. The CDR3 is made up of 9 amino acids. Germline CDR1 and CDR2: MNHEY and SVGAGI.

The chain joins TRBV15 to TRBJ1-5; TRBD1 is a possible D gene (5 bases). Trimming took 0 bases from V and 7 from J, leaving 13 bases between them. CDR3 length: 15 amino acids. Germline V gene data show CDR1 as LNHNV and CDR2 as YYDKDF (reference sequence). CDR3 nucleotide sequence: TGTGCCACCAGCAGAGATTCGGGGGTACGGCAGCCCCAGCATTTT. Protein: CATSRDSGVRQPQHF.

The chain recombines TRBV6-5 with TRBJ2-3, with 7 bases fitting TRBD1. Germline V gene lookup returns CDR1 MNHEY and CDR2 SVGAGI. CDR3 length: 15 residues. Trimming took 0 bases from V and 11 from J; bases not matched to a gene: 11. The CDR3 nucleotides read TGTGCCAGCAGTTACTCAGTCCAGGACAGGAAGGGGCAGTATTTT. Translation gives CASSYSVQDRKGQYF.

The chain joins TRBV9 to TRBJ2-7, with TRBD2 matching 8 bases. CDR1 is SGDLS, CDR2 YYNGEE, per germline. The CDR3 has 15 amino acids. J lost 2 bases, V lost 0 bases, and 4 bases had no gene match. As DNA, the CDR3 is TGTGCCAGCAGCGTAGCTGATAGCGGGACCTACGAGCAGTACTTC. This encodes CASSVADSGTYEQYF.

By sample fraction, this clone is large (0.1 to 1%). This chain connects TRBV29-1 to TRBJ1-1; D is possibly TRBD1 (5 bases). The CDR3 is made up of 13 amino acids. The germline CDR1 and CDR2 sequences are SQVTM and ANQGSEA. The V end lost 3 bases, the J end lost 5 bases, and 13 bases lay between the germline ends. The CDR3 DNA follows: TGCAGCGTTGATGGAGGGGTGGTAACTGAAGCTTTCTTT. Its translation is CSVDGGVVTEAFF.